The text below deals with one T cell receptor (beta chain). The record originates from a study of blood T cell repertoires in COVID-19. Study-level background: Acute and convalescent COVID-19 specimens originated in the United States, Italy and Spain.

Per the authors' pipeline: The assay estimated nucleated cells by amplifying reference gene primers. Sequenced by immunoSEQ multiplex PCR; TCRdb stores in-frame clones only, minus some. V, J and clone size are taken as reported in that table, and D and trimming were inferred from the DNA itself. The data show around 99,000 clones, 60% to 85% seen once. Input material: peripheral blood. The receptor comes from a woman aged 80 or over with active or convalescent COVID-19.

CDR3 sequence (DNA): TGTGCCAGCAGCTTTGGCCTTGAGCAGTTCTTC. It yields the protein CASSFGLEQFF. The V call is TRBV7-2, the J call TRBJ2-1; D is uncertain. The germline V and J ends were trimmed by 3 bases and 9 bases, with 6 bases remaining between them. CDR1 and CDR2 (germline): SGHTA, FQGNSA. The CDR3 has 11 residues.